This TCR beta chain came from a study of response to subunit inactivated influenza vaccine. Only a few counts were recorded for this clonotype. TCRdb reprocessed the RT-PCR reads with MiXCR, giving one entry per CDR3 protein. The sample records more than 450,000 distinct CDR3 sequences, about 11% being singletons. Germline loops: CDR1 SGHAT, CDR2 FQDESV (reference sequence). The CDR3 runs to 14 residues. V was trimmed by 5 bases and J by 5 bases, leaving 15 bases between them. These data also formed part of another study, on T cells expressing NK-cell markers. That publication notes: UMI-tagged 5'RACE template switching yielded the TCR beta cDNA.

This sequence joins TRBV11-1 and TRBJ2-5; D not resolved. This TCR was recovered from a man in his fifties who received an inactivated influenza vaccine. Material: PBMCs from blood, obtained on the day of vaccination. The CDR3 DNA reads TGTGCCAGCAGCCTATCTCCGGGTGGGGAGACCCAGTACTTC. This translates into CASSLSPGGETQYF.